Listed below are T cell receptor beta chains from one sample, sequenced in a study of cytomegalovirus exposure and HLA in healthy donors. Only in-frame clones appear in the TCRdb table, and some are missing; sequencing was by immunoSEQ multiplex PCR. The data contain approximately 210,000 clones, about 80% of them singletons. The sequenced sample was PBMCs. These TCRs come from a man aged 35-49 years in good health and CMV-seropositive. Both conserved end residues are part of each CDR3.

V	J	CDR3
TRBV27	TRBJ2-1	CASSLIPSGRQYEQFF
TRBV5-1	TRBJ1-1	CASSFGGGNTEAFF
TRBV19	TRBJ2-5	CASNNGETQYF
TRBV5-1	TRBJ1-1	CASAIGAGMNTEAFF
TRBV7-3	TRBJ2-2	CASSPKTGALNTGELFF
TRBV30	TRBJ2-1	CAWSVLLDSRMFF
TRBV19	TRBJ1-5	CASSILGQYSNQPQHF
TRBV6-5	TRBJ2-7	CASNIGQGVVYEQYF
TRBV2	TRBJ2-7	CASTRGLDRVAYEQYF
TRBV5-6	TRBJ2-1	CASSPPYGQASYNEQFF
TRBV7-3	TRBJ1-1	CASSPDRVNTEAFF
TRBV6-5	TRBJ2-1	CASTRTGGDNEQFF
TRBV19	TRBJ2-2	CASTNPGTLNTGELFF
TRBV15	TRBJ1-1	CATSRVRQGNTEAFF
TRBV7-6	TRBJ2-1	CASSLGGGQQFF
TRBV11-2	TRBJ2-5	CASSRDRLQETQYF